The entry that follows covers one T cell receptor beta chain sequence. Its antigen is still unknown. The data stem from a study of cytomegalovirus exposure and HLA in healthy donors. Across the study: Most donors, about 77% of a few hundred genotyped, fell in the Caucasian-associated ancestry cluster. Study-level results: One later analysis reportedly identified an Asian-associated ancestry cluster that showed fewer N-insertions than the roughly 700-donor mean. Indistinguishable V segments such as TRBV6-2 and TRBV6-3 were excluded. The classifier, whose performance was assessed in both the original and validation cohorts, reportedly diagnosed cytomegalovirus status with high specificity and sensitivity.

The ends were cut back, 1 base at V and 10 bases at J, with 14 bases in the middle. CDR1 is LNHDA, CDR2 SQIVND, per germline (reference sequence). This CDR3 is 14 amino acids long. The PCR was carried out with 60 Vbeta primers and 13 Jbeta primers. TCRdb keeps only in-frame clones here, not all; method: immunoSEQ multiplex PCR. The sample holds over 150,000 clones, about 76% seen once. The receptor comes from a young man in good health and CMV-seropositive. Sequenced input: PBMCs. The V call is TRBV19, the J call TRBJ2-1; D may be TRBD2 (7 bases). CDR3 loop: CASSIGGRGEEQFF. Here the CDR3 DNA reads TGTGCCAGTAGTATAGGTGGGAGGGGGGAGGAGCAGTTCTTC.